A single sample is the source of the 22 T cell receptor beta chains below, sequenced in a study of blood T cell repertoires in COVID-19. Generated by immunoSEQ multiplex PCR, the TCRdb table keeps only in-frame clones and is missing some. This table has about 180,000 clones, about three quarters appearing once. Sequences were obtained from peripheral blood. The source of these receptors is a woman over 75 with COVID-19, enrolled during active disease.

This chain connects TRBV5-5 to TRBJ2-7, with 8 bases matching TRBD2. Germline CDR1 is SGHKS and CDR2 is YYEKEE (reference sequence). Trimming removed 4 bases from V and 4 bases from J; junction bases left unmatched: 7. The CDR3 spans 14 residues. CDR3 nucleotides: TGTGCCAGCAGCAAGGAGCGGGGGCATTACGAGCAGTACTTC. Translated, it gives CASSKERGHYEQYF.

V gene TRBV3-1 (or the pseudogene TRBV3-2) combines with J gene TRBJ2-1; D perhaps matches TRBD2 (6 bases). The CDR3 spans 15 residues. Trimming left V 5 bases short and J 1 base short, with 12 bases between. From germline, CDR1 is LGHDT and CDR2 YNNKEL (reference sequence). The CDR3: CASSTLGGSYNEQFF. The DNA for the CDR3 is TGTGCCAGCAGCACTCTAGGAGGGTCCTACAATGAGCAGTTCTTC.

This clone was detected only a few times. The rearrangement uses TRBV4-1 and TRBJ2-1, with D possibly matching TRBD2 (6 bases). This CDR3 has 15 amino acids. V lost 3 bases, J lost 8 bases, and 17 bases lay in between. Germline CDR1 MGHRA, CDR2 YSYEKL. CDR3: CASSQAPGGNHEQFF. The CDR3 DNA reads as TGCGCCAGCAGCCAGGCCCCCGGCGGGAACCATGAGCAGTTCTTC.

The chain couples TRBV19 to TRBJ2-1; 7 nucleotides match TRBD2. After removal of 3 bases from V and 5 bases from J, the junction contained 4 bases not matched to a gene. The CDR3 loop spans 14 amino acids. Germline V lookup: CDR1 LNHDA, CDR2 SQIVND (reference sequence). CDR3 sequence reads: CASSIRTSNNEQFF. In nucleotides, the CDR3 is TGTGCCAGTAGTATTAGGACTAGTAACAATGAGCAGTTCTTC.

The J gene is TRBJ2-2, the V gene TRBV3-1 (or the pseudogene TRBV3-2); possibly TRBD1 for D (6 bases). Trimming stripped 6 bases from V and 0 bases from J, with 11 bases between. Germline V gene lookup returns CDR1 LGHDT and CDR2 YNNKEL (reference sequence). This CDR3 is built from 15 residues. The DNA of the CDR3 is TGTGCCAGCAGTCCGGGACACGCGAACACCGGGGAGCTGTTTTTT. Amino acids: CASSPGHANTGELFF.

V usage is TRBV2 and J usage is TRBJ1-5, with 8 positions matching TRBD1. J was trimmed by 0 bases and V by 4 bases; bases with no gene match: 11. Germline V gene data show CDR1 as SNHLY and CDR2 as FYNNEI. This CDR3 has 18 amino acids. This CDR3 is CASSVRQGAYFSNQPQHF. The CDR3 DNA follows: TGTGCCAGCAGTGTGCGGCAGGGGGCCTACTTTAGCAATCAGCCCCAGCATTTT.

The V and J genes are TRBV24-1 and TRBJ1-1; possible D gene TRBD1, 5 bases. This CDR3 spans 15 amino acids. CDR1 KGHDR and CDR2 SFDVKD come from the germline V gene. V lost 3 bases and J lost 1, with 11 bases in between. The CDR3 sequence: CATSDHGHGNTEAFF. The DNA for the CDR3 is TGTGCCACCAGTGATCACGGACACGGGAACACTGAAGCTTTCTTT.

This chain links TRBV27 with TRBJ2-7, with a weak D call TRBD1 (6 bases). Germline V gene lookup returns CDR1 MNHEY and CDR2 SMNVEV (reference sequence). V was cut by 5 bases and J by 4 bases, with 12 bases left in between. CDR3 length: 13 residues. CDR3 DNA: TGTGCCAGCAGTCAAACAGGGAAGTACGAGCAGTACTTC. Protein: CASSQTGKYEQYF.

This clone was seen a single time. CDR3 in DNA: TGTGCCAGCAGCCCCCGCCAGGGGGCGGTTGAAAAACTGTTTTTT. It encodes CASSPRQGAVEKLFF. The chain employs TRBV28 and TRBJ1-4; TRBD1 aligns across 8 bases. After removal of 6 bases from V and 7 bases from J, the junction contained 10 bases not matched to a gene. Per the germline V gene, CDR1 is MDHEN and CDR2 is SYDVKM. This CDR3 has 15 residues.

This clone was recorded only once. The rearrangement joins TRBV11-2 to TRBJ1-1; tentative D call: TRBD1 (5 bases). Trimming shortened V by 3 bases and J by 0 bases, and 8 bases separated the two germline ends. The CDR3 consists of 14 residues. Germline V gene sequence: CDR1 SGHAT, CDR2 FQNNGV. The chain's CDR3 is CASSLGLMNTEAFF. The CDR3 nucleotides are TGTGCCAGCAGCTTGGGACTAATGAACACTGAAGCTTTCTTT.

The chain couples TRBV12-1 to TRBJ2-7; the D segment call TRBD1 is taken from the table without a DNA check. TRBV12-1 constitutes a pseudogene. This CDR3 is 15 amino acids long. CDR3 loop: CASSLAWTPGYEQYF. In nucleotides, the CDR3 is TGTGCCAGCAGCTTGGCTTGGACACCCGGCTACGAGCAGTACTTC.

The CDR3 loop is CASRGQGAGELFF. The CDR3 DNA reads TGTGCCAGCCGAGGACAGGGCGCCGGGGAGCTGTTTTTT. The gene calls are TRBV6-4 and TRBJ2-2; TRBD1 aligns across 8 bases. V was clipped by 8 bases and J by 6 bases; unmatched bases: 5. CDR3 length: 13 amino acids. In germline, CDR1 is MRHNA, CDR2 SNTAGT.

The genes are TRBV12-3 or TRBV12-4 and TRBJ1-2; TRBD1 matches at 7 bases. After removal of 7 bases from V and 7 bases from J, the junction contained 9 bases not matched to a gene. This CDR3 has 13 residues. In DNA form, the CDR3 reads TGTGCCAGCACCCCTGGGACAGTGGTTGGCTACACCTTC. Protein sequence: CASTPGTVVGYTF.

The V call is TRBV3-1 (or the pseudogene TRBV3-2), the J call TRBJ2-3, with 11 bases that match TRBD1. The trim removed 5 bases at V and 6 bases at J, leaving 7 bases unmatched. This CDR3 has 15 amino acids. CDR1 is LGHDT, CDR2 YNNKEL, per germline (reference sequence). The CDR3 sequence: CASSGGTGGVDTQYF. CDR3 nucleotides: TGTGCCAGCAGCGGGGGGACAGGGGGAGTCGATACGCAGTATTTT.

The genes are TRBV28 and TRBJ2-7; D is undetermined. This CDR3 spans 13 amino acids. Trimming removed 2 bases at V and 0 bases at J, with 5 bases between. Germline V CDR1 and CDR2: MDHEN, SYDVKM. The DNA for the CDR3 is TGTGCCAGCAGTTTACTAAGCTCCTACGAGCAGTACTTC. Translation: CASSLLSSYEQYF.

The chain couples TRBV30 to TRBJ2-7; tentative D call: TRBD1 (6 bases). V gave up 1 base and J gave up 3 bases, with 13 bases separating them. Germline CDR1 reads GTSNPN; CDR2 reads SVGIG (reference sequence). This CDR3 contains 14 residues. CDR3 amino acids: CAWSGQVRRYEQYF. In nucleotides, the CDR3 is TGTGCCTGGAGTGGACAGGTTCGGCGCTACGAGCAGTACTTC.

The CDR3 bases are TGTGCCAGCAGCTTAGTTCGTAGTATCTATGAGCAGTTCTTC. Its translation: CASSLVRSIYEQFF. The chain is built from TRBV7-2 and TRBJ2-1; D call uncertain. V lost 1 base and J lost 8, with 12 bases in between. Germline V gene sequence: CDR1 SGHTA, CDR2 FQGNSA. The length of the CDR3 is 14 residues. The full variable domain, in which reference TRBV7-2 and TRBJ2-1 provide the parts outside the CDR3, is GAGVSQSPSNKVTEKGKDVELRCDPISGHTALYWYRQSLGQGLEFLIYFQGNSAPDKSGLPSDRFSAERTGGSVSTLTIQRTQQEDSAVYLCASSLVRSIYEQFFGPGTRLTVL.

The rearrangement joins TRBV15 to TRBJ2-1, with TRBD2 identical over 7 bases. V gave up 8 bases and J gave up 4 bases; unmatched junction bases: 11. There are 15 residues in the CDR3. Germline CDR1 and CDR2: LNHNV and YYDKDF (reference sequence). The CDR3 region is CATARSAGEYNEQFF. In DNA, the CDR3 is TGTGCCACCGCCAGGTCGGCGGGAGAATACAATGAGCAGTTCTTC.

In nucleotides, the CDR3 is TGTGCCAGCAGCTTAGTTGTCGGAGTCTCCGGGGAGCTGTTTTTT. Residues: CASSLVVGVSGELFF. The chain links TRBV7-9 to TRBJ2-2; D ambiguous. CDR1 SEHNR and CDR2 FQNEAQ come from the germline V gene (reference sequence). V was shortened by 1 base and J by 6 bases, with 12 bases between the two germline ends. The CDR3 is 15 amino acids.

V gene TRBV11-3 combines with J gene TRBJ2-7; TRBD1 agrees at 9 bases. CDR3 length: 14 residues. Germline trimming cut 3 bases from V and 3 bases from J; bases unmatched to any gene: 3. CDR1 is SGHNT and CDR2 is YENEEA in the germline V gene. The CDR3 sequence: CASSFWDRDYEQYF. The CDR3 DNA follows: TGTGCCAGCAGCTTCTGGGACAGGGACTACGAGCAGTACTTC.

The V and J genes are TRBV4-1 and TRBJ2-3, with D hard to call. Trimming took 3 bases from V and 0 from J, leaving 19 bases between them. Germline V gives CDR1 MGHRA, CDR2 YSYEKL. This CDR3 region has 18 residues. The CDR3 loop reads CASSHYVVVATSTDTQYF. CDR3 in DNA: TGCGCCAGCAGCCATTACGTTGTAGTTGCCACTAGCACAGATACGCAGTATTTT.

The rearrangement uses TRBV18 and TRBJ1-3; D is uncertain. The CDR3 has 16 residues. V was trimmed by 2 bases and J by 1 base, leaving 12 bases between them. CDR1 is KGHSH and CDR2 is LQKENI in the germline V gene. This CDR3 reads CASSPFRDKSGNTIYF. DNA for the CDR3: TGTGCCAGCTCACCATTCCGGGATAAGTCTGGAAACACCATATATTTT.